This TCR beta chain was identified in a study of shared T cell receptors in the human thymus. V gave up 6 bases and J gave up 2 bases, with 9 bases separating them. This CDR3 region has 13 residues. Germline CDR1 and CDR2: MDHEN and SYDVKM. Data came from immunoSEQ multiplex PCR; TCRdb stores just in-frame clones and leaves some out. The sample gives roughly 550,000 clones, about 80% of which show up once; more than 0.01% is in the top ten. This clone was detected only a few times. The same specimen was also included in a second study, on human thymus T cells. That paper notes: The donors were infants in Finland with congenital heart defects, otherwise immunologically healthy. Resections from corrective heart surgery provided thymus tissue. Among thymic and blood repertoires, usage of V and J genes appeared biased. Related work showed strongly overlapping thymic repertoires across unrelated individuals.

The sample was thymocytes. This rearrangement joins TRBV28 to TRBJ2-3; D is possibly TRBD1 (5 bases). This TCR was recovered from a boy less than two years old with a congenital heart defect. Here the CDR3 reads CASSPGYTDTQYF. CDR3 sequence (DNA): TGTGCCAGCAGCCCAGGGTACACAGATACGCAGTATTTT.